The T cell receptor beta chain under discussion was sequenced for a study of shared clonotypes between healthy human individuals. Study findings and constraints: Despite large depth, rarefaction showed incomplete sorted-subset sequencing.

On this clone: Its antigen is not identified.

Terminally differentiated effector memory CD45RA+ cells were left out of the naive CD8 fraction, which was CD45RO-negative and positively selected for CCR7. The method was immunoSEQ multiplex PCR; TCRdb's version includes in-frame clones alone and lacks a portion of them. Among about 580,000 clones listed, 95% to 98% were seen once. CDR3 length: 15 amino acids. V lost 1 base and J lost 2, with 10 bases in between. Germline V gene lookup returns CDR1 MGHRA and CDR2 YSYEKL. This receptor was obtained from a man younger than 40 in good health. Material: naive CD8+ T cells sorted from blood. The chain joins TRBV4-1 to TRBJ2-3, with D hard to call. The CDR3 is CASSQGPTPTDTQYF. In DNA, the CDR3 is TGCGCCAGCAGCCAAGGTCCTACCCCCACAGATACGCAGTATTTT.